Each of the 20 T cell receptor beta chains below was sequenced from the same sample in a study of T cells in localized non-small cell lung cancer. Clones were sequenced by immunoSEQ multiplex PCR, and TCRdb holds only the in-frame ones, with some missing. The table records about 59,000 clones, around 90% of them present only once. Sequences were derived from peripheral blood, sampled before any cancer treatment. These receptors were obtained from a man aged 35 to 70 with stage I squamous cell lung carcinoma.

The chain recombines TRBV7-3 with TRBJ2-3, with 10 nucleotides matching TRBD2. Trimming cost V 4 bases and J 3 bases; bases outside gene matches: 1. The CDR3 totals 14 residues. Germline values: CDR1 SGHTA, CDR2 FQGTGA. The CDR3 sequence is CASSSTSGTDTQYF. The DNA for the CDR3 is TGTGCCAGCAGCTCGACTAGCGGGACAGATACGCAGTATTTT.

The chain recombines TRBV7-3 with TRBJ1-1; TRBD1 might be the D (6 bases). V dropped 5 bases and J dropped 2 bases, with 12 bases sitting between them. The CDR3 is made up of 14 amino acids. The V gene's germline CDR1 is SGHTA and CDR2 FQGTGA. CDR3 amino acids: CASSLRTANTEAFF. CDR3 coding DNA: TGTGCCAGCAGCCTTCGGACAGCAAACACTGAAGCTTTCTTT.

Written as DNA, the CDR3 is TGTGCCAGCTCACCCCGCCCTCCCGGGACAGGGAACACCGGGGAGCTGTTTTTT. Translating it yields CASSPRPPGTGNTGELFF. This sequence joins TRBV18 and TRBJ2-2, with TRBD1 matching over 8 bases. The germline V gene has CDR1 KGHSH and CDR2 LQKENI. This CDR3 is 18 amino acids long. The junction had 10 bases not matched to a gene; V was cut back by 3 bases and J by 1 base.

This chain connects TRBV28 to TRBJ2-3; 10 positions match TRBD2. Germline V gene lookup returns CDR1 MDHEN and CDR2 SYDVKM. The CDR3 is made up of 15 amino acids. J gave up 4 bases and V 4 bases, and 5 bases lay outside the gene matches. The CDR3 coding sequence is TGTGCCAGCAGTTGGGTTAGCGGGAGGTCAGATACGCAGTATTTT. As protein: CASSWVSGRSDTQYF.

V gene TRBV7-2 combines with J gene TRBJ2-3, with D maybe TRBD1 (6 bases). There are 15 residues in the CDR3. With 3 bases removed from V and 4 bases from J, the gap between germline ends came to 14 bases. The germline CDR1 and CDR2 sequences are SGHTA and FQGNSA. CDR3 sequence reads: CASSFRSGDADTQYF. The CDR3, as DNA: TGTGCCAGCAGCTTTCGGTCAGGGGACGCAGATACGCAGTATTTT.

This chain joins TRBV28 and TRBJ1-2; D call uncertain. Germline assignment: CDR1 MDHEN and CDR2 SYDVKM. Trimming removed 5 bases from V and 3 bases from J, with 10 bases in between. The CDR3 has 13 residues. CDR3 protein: CASSPRTHYGYTF. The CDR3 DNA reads TGTGCCAGCAGTCCCAGGACTCACTATGGCTACACCTTC.

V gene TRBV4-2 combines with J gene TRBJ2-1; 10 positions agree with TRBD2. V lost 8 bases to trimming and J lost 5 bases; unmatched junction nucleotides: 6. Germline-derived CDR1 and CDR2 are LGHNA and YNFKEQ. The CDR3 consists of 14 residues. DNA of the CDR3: TGTGCCAGCCGGCTAGCGGGAGACCACAATGAGCAGTTCTTC. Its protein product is CASRLAGDHNEQFF.

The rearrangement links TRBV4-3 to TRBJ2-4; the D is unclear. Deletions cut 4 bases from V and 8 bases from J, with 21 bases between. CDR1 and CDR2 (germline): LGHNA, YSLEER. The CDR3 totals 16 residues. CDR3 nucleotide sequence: TGCGCCAGCAGCCTCGGTGTCCGGACCCAGAGCGACATTCAGTACTTC. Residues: CASSLGVRTQSDIQYF.

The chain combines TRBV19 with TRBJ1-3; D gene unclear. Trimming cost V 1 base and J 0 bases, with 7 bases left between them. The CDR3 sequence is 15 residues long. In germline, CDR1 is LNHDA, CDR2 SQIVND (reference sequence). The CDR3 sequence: CASSIAAFSGNTIYF. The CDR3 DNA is TGTGCCAGTAGTATAGCGGCTTTCTCTGGAAACACCATATATTTT.

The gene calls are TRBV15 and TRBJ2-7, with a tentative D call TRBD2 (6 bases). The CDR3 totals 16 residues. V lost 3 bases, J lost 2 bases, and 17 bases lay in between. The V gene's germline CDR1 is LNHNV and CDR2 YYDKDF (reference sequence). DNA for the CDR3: TGTGCCACCAGCAGCCCCGTGCGGGACGGTGCCTACGAGCAGTACTTC. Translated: CATSSPVRDGAYEQYF.

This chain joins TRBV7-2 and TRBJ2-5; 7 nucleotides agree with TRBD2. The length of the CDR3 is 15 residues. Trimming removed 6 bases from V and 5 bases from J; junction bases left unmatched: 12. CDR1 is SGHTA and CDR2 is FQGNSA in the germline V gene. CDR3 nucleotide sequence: TGTGCCAGCAGTTTTAGGGGAGGGGTGGGGGAGACCCAGTACTTC. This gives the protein CASSFRGGVGETQYF.

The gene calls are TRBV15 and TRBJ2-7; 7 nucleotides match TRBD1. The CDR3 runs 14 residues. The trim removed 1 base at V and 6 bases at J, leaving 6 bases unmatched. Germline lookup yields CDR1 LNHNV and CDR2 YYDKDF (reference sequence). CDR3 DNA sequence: TGTGCCACCAGCAGAGCCGAGGGGGCGCGCGAGCAGTACTTC. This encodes CATSRAEGAREQYF. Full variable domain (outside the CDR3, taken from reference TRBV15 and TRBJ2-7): DAMVIQNPRYQVTQFGKPVTLSCSQTLNHNVMYWYQQKSSQAPKLLFHYYDKDFNNEADTPDNFQSRRPNTSFCFLDIRSPGLGDTAMYLCATSRAEGAREQYFGPGTRLTVT.

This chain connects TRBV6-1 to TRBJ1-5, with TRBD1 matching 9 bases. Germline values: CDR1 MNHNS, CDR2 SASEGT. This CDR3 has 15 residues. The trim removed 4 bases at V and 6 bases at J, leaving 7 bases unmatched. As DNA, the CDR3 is TGTGCCAGCAGTGCATGGACAGGGGAGGGTCAGCCCCAGCATTTT. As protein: CASSAWTGEGQPQHF.

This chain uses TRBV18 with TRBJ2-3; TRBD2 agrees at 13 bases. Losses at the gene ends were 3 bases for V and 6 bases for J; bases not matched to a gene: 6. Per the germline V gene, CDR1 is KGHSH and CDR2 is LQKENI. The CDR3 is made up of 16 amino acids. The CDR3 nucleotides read TGTGCCAGCTCACCCTGGACTAGCGGGAGTACGGATACGCAGTATTTT. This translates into CASSPWTSGSTDTQYF.

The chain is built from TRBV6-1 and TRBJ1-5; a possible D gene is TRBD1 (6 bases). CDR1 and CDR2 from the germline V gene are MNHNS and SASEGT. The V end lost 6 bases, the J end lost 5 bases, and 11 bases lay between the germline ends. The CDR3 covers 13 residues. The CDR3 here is CASSRDIHQPQHF. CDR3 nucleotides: TGTGCCAGCAGCCGGGACATCCATCAGCCCCAGCATTTT.

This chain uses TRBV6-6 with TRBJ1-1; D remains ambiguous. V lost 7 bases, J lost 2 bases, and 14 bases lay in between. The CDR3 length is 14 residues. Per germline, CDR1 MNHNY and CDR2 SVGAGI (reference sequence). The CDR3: CASTLLDSNTEAFF. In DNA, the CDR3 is TGTGCCAGCACCCTCCTTGACTCCAACACTGAAGCTTTCTTT.

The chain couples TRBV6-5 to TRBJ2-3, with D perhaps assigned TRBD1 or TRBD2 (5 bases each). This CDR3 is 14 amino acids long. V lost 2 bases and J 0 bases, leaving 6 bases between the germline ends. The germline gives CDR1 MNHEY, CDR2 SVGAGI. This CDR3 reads CASSYRDSTDTQYF. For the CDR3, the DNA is TGTGCCAGCAGTTACCGGGACAGCACAGATACGCAGTATTTT.

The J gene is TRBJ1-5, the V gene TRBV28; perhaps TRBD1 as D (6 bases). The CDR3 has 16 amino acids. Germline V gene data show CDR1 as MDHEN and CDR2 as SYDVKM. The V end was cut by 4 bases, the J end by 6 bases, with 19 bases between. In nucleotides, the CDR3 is TGTGCCAGCAGTTCCCCCGCGGGGGGCGCGGTTCAGCCCCAGCATTTT. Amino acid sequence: CASSSPAGGAVQPQHF.

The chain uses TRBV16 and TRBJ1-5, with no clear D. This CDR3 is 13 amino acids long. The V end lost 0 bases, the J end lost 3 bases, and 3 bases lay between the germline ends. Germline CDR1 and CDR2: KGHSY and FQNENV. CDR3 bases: TGTGCCAGCAGCCAATCAGACAATCAGCCCCAGCATTTT. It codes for CASSQSDNQPQHF.

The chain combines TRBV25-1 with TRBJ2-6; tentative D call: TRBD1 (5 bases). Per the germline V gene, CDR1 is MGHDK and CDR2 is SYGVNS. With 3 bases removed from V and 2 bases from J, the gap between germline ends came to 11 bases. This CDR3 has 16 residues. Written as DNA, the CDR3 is TGTGCCAGCAGTGAGAGGCAGGGCACTGGGGCCAACGTCCTGACTTTC. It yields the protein CASSERQGTGANVLTF.